This T cell receptor beta chain was found in a study of Graves' ophthalmopathy and Graves' hyperthyroidism. From germline, CDR1 is SEHNR and CDR2 FQNEAQ (reference sequence). CDR3 length: 17 residues. Trimming shortened V by 1 base and J by 6 bases, and 19 bases separated the two germline ends. The authors enrolled newly diagnosed hyperthyroidism patients aged 18 to 65 with under 2 months' duration. The study excluded patients with other autoimmune diseases, uncontrolled infections, pregnancy or lactation. The diagnosis was founded upon clinical symptoms, serum thyroxine, TRAb, thyroid ultrasound and orbital computed tomography. This clonotype was seen at least ten times. Investigators amplified TCR beta CDR3 regions from RNA transcripts. In the first round, RT-PCR was carried out with HTBI primers, and a multiplex PCR formed the second round. TCRdb analysed the multiplex PCR reads with MiXCR anew, one entry per CDR3 protein. Here the sample spans around 1.1 million distinct CDR3 sequences, approximately 35% being singletons.

The chain employs TRBV7-9 and TRBJ1-5, with D perhaps TRBD1 (6 bases). This receptor was identified in an adult man with Graves' hyperthyroidism. The sample consisted of peripheral blood or thyroid tissue (not recorded which). Here the CDR3 DNA reads TGTGCCAGCAGCTTAGTAGGTTGGCAGGGGCGTGGTCAGCCCCAGCATTTT. This sequence encodes CASSLVGWQGRGQPQHF.